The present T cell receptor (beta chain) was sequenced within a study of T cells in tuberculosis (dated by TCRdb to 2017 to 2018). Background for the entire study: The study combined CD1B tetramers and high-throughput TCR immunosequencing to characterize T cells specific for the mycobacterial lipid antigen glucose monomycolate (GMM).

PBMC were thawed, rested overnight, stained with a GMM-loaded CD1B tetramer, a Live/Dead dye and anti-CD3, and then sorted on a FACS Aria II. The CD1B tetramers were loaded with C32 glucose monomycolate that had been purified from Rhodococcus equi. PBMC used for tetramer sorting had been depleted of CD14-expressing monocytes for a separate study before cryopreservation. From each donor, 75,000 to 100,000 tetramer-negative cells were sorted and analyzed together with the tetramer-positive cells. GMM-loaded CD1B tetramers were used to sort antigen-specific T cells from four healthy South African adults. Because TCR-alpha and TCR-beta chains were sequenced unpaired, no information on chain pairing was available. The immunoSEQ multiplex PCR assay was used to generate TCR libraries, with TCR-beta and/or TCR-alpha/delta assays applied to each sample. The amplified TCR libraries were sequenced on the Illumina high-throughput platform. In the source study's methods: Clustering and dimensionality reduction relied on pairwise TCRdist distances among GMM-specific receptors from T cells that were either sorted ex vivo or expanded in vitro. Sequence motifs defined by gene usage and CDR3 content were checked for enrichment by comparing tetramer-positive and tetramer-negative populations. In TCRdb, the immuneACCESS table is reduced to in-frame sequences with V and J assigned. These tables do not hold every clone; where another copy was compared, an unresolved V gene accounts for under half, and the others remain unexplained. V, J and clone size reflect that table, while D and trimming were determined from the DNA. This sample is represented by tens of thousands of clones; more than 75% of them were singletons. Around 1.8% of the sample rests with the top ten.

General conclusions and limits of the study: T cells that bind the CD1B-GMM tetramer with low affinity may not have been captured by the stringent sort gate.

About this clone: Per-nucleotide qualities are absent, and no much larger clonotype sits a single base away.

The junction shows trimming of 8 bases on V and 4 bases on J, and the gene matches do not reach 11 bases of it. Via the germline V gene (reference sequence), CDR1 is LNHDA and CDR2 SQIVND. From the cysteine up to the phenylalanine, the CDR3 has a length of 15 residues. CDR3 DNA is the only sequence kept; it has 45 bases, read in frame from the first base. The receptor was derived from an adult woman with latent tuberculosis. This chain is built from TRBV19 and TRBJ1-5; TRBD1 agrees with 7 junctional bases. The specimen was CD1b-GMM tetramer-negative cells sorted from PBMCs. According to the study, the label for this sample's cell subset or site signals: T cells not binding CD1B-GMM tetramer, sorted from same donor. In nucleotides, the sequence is TGTGCCAGTCGAAATGGGACAGCCTTTAATCAGCCCCAGCATTTT. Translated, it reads CASRNGTAFNQPQHF.